Following are 12 T cell receptor beta chains from one sample sequenced in a study of blood T cell repertoires in COVID-19. Sequencing was performed with immunoSEQ multiplex PCR; in TCRdb, only in-frame clones are kept and a portion is missing. In the table there are about 250,000 clones, about 86% of which are singletons. Material for sequencing was peripheral blood. These receptors originate from a man aged 50 to 59 with active or convalescent COVID-19.

V and J are TRBV7-9 and TRBJ1-1; D remains ambiguous. The CDR3 extends over 14 amino acids. Looked up from germline, CDR1 is SEHNR and CDR2 is FQNEAQ (reference sequence). V lost 5 bases, J lost 3 bases, and 13 bases lay in between. The CDR3 loop reads CASSHEGEYTEAFF. CDR3 nucleotide sequence: TGTGCCAGCAGCCACGAGGGCGAGTACACTGAAGCTTTCTTT.

The rearrangement joins TRBV12-3 or TRBV12-4 to TRBJ1-1, with no clear D. The CDR3 extends over 13 amino acids. V lost 3 bases and J 3 bases, leaving 8 bases between the germline ends. The CDR3 nucleotides read TGTGCCAGCAGTTTGGAGGTGGACACTGAAGCTTTCTTT. Protein: CASSLEVDTEAFF.

V gene TRBV2 combines with J gene TRBJ1-5; tentatively, D is TRBD1 (5 bases). This CDR3 has 15 residues. Trimming left V 2 bases short and J 7 bases short, with 15 bases between. Per germline, CDR1 SNHLY and CDR2 FYNNEI. CDR3 residues: CASSEWGDAKQPQHF. CDR3 coding DNA: TGTGCCAGCAGTGAATGGGGGGACGCTAAACAGCCCCAGCATTTT. The complete variable domain, with remaining parts taken from reference TRBV2 and TRBJ1-5, reads EPEVTQTPSHQVTQMGQEVILRCVPISNHLYFYWYRQILGQKVEFLVSFYNNEISEKSEIFDDQFSVERPDGSNFTLKIRSTKLEDSAMYFCASSEWGDAKQPQHFGDGTRLSIL.

The gene calls are TRBV18 and TRBJ1-1, with D tentatively TRBD1 (6 bases). Germline CDR1 KGHSH, CDR2 LQKENI. V dropped 3 bases and J dropped 4 bases, with 18 bases sitting between them. The CDR3 contains 16 residues. The CDR3 loop is CASSPKTGGLGTEAFF. In DNA, the CDR3 is TGTGCCAGCTCACCCAAGACAGGCGGTCTAGGCACTGAAGCTTTCTTT.

This chain uses TRBV27 with TRBJ1-5; 8 bases align to TRBD1. The germline V gene encodes CDR1 MNHEY and CDR2 SMNVEV (reference sequence). The junction had 9 bases not matched to a gene; V was cut back by 5 bases and J by 9 bases. The CDR3 covers 14 residues. This CDR3 reads CASSLDRAQGPQHF. The CDR3 DNA sequence: TGTGCCAGCAGTCTGGACAGGGCCCAGGGGCCCCAGCATTTT.

The V and J genes are TRBV4-1 and TRBJ1-2; TRBD1 matches 8 bases. Germline V lookup: CDR1 MGHRA, CDR2 YSYEKL. The CDR3 has 13 residues. Unmatched junction bases numbered 5, after V lost 6 bases and J lost 5 bases. CDR3 DNA: TGCGCCAGCAGAGCGACAGGGGAGTATGGCTACACCTTC. Protein product: CASRATGEYGYTF.

This chain uses TRBV7-2 with TRBJ2-1; a possible D gene is TRBD1 (7 bases). Germline values: CDR1 SGHTA, CDR2 FQGNSA. The CDR3 is 15 amino acids. V was cut by 8 bases and J by 8 bases, with 22 bases left in between. The CDR3 sequence: CASRPGGGLGDEQFF. The CDR3 coding sequence is TGTGCCAGCCGTCCCGGAGGGGGCCTTGGGGATGAGCAGTTCTTC.

This sequence joins TRBV6-6 and TRBJ1-1; D gene unclear. Germline lookup yields CDR1 MNHNY and CDR2 SVGAGI (reference sequence). The CDR3 totals 11 residues. The V and J ends lost 6 bases and 11 bases respectively, with 13 bases between them. This CDR3 is CASRDQVLAFF. For the CDR3, the DNA is TGTGCCAGCAGGGATCAGGTCTTGGCTTTCTTT.

The chain couples TRBV2 to TRBJ1-1; unclear D gene. Trimming stripped 11 bases from V and 3 bases from J, with 16 bases between. From germline, CDR1 is SNHLY and CDR2 FYNNEI. The CDR3 contains 13 residues. CDR3 sequence (DNA): TGTGCCTCCCAAGGAGAGGGATACACTGAAGCTTTCTTT. It yields the protein CASQGEGYTEAFF.

V usage is TRBV27 and J usage is TRBJ2-7, with 12 bases identical to TRBD1. CDR3 length: 13 amino acids. V lost 10 bases, J lost 5 bases, and 6 bases stayed unmatched. Germline CDR1 MNHEY, CDR2 SMNVEV (reference sequence). The CDR3 bases are TGTGCCACGCGGGGACAGGGGGCGGACGAGCAGTACTTC. Its protein product is CATRGQGADEQYF.

The rearrangement uses TRBV18 and TRBJ1-1; D is undetermined. CDR1 and CDR2 from the germline V gene are KGHSH and LQKENI. The CDR3 runs 13 residues. V was cut by 4 bases and J by 1 base, with 7 bases left in between. The chain's CDR3 is CASSRSPNTEAFF. CDR3 in DNA: TGTGCCAGCTCACGGAGTCCGAACACTGAAGCTTTCTTT.

The chain is built from TRBV7-9 and TRBJ1-4, with 9 nucleotides matching TRBD1. This CDR3 has 16 amino acids. CDR1 and CDR2 (germline): SEHNR, FQNEAQ (reference sequence). V lost 5 bases, J lost 1 base, and 5 bases stayed unmatched. The CDR3 DNA reads as TGTGCCAGCAGCGACCGGGACAGGGAAACTAATGAAAAACTGTTTTTT. Its translation is CASSDRDRETNEKLFF.